This TCR beta chain was documented in a study of beta chain features in type 1 diabetes. Whole-study findings and limits: Insertions at VDJ junctions were less frequent in type 1 diabetes patients. These patients also deleted more nucleotides at the same junctions. The study left unresolved whether HLA type influences TCRB rearrangement. Moderate yet significant TCRB CDR3 shortening was seen in Type 1 diabetes patients in all four CD4+ subsets. Within patients, naive, central memory and Treg TCRB repertoires seemed more similar than within healthy donors.

Trimming at V came to 6 bases and at J to 4 bases, leaving 4 bases not matched to a gene. Germline lookup yields CDR1 SQVTM and CDR2 ANQGSEA. The CDR3 is 13 amino acids. For this clone: Its antigen is unknown.

What was sequenced were expressed TCRB transcripts, since all of the isolated RNA had been reverse transcribed. Only in-frame clones appear in the TCRdb table, and some are missing; sequencing was by immunoSEQ multiplex PCR. Of a few hundred thousand clones listed, 20% to 25% were seen once; the top ten hold around 0.012%. The specimen sequenced was naive CD4+ T cells from blood. The sequence came from a woman aged 25 to 39 with type 1 diabetes. This rearrangement joins TRBV29-1 to TRBJ2-3; 10 bases agree with TRBD1. The DNA of the CDR3 is TGCAGCGTAGTGACAGGGGGCCCAGATACGCAGTATTTT. This codes for CSVVTGGPDTQYF.